This TCR beta chain was sequenced for a study of T cells after yellow fever vaccination. This clonotype was observed at least ten times. Its antigen is unknown. Study results and limitations: Researchers report a weaker secondary response that nonetheless peaked faster, day 5 versus 15. There was a small share of clonotypes that showed up in both the CD4 and CD8 compartments. Contamination of FACS-sorted repertoires by abundant clonotypes from the bulk population could occur.

Trimming removed 6 bases from V and 9 bases from J; junction bases left unmatched: 13. CDR3 length equals 15 residues. By 5'RACE template switching, TCR cDNA was produced, with a universal primer site and UMIs added in the process. TCRdb fed the 5' RACE reads into MiXCR, producing one record per CDR3 protein. The table shows some 400,000 distinct CDR3 sequences, with over 5% occurring only once. The chain is built from TRBV12-3 or TRBV12-4 and TRBJ2-1, with 8 bases fitting TRBD2. The material was PBMCs, obtained 5 days after the yellow fever booster vaccination. The sequence was obtained from a man in his thirties or forties who received the YFV17D yellow fever vaccine. Here the CDR3 DNA reads TGTGCCAGCAGCCCACGGCCAGCGGGAGTCTCTGAGCAGTTCTTC. Its protein product is CASSPRPAGVSEQFF.